Below are 5 T cell receptor beta chains sequenced from a single sample in a study of blood T cell repertoires in COVID-19. The assay was immunoSEQ multiplex PCR, and TCRdb's table has in-frame clones only and misses some. The top ten hold under 8.5% of the sample, which has 200,000 to 250,000 clones, approximately 78% seen once. Sequencing was done on a sample of peripheral blood. These receptors all stem from a woman of 80 years or more with COVID-19, enrolled during active disease.

CDR3 amino acids: CASSLERGGSYEQYF. CDR3 nucleotide sequence: TGTGCCAGCAGCTTAGAGAGAGGAGGGTCCTACGAGCAGTACTTC. This sequence joins TRBV7-6 and TRBJ2-7; tentatively, D is TRBD2 (6 bases). Germline V gene data show CDR1 as SGHVS and CDR2 as FNYEAQ. With 1 base removed from V and 1 base from J, the gap between germline ends came to 11 bases. The CDR3 is 15 amino acids. The variable domain in full, completed from reference TRBV7-6 and TRBJ2-7, reads GAGVSQSPRYKVTKRGQDVALRCDPISGHVSLYWYRQALGQGPEFLTYFNYEAQQDKSGLPNDRFSAERPEGSISTLTIQRTEQRDSAMYRCASSLERGGSYEQYFGPGTRLTVT.

The V and J genes are TRBV4-1 and TRBJ1-6, with 10 nucleotides matching TRBD1. The V gene end was trimmed by 1 base and the J gene end by 9 bases; junction bases not matched to a gene: 24. CDR1 MGHRA and CDR2 YSYEKL come from the germline V gene. The CDR3 consists of 22 residues. This chain's CDR3 is CASSQAVPKAGKTGGWSSPLHF. In nucleotides, the CDR3 is TGCGCCAGCAGCCAAGCGGTTCCGAAAGCGGGTAAGACAGGGGGCTGGAGTTCACCCCTCCACTTT.

This CDR3 is CASSPQGTYGYTF. The CDR3 nucleotides are TGTGCCAGCAGTCCACAGGGAACCTATGGCTACACCTTC. The V call is TRBV5-6, the J call TRBJ1-2; the D gene is possibly TRBD1 (6 bases). Germline V gene sequence: CDR1 SGHDT, CDR2 YYEEEE. This CDR3 region has 13 residues. Trimming took 5 bases from V and 4 from J, leaving 12 bases between them.

This clone was seen only once. This chain connects TRBV5-1 to TRBJ1-6; D gene uncertain. Germline assignment: CDR1 SGHRS and CDR2 YFSETQ. The V and J ends lost 0 bases and 8 bases respectively, with 6 bases between them. The CDR3 covers 13 residues. The CDR3 DNA reads TGCGCCAGCAGCTTGGCGAGGGATTCACCCCTCCACTTT. It translates to CASSLARDSPLHF.

The chain links TRBV25-1 to TRBJ2-7; TRBD1 agrees at 9 bases. The CDR3 totals 14 residues. Trimming at V came to 4 bases and at J to 5 bases, leaving 6 bases not matched to a gene. Germline V gene sequence: CDR1 MGHDK, CDR2 SYGVNS. CDR3 protein: CASSAGDRVNEQYF. DNA of the CDR3: TGTGCCAGCAGTGCGGGGGACAGGGTTAACGAGCAGTACTTC.